Described below is a single T cell receptor (beta chain) sequence and its context. This CDR3 spans 16 amino acids. J lost 7 bases, V lost 4 bases, and 9 bases had no gene match. Germline V gives CDR1 ENHRY, CDR2 SYGVKD. This record belongs to a study of blood T cell repertoires in COVID-19. Study-level information: Sample material is recorded as cDNA or gDNA derived from T cells, B-cell-depleted T cells, or PBMCs.

Sequenced by immunoSEQ multiplex PCR; TCRdb stores in-frame clones only, minus some. This table holds approximately 200,000 clones, 86% found once. Source material: PBMCs or T cells enriched from blood (not recorded which). This TCR was sampled from a woman in her thirties who had recovered from COVID-19. This chain joins TRBV10-3 and TRBJ1-6; TRBD1 aligns across 8 bases. The DNA of the CDR3 is TGTGCCATCAGTGCCGGACAGGGTGAATTCAATTCACCCCTCCACTTT. The encoded protein is CAISAGQGEFNSPLHF.